Given below is one T cell receptor beta chain in context. Its antigen is still unknown. The PCR made use of 60 Vbeta and 13 Jbeta primers. Profiled with immunoSEQ multiplex PCR; TCRdb holds only in-frame clones, not every one. Of approximately 97,000 clones in the sample, about 81% were seen once. Germline V lookup: CDR1 SGHTA, CDR2 FQGNSA. The V gene end was trimmed by 6 bases and the J gene end by 1 base; junction bases not matched to a gene: 5. The length of the CDR3 is 16 residues. These data belong to a study of cytomegalovirus exposure and HLA in healthy donors. Study-level results: Later work showed greater clonal expansion in HLA-associated TCR beta chains than in equally common others. Follow-up analysis later connected one missense variant in DCLRE1C with trimming of TCR beta V- and J-genes.

The TCR comes from a woman aged 40 to 50 in good health and CMV-seropositive. This chain links TRBV7-2 with TRBJ2-3; 12 bases line up with TRBD2. Sequencing used PBMCs. CDR3 sequence: CASSRLAGDGTDTQYF. The CDR3 region has the DNA TGTGCCAGCAGTCGACTAGCGGGAGACGGCACAGATACGCAGTATTTT.